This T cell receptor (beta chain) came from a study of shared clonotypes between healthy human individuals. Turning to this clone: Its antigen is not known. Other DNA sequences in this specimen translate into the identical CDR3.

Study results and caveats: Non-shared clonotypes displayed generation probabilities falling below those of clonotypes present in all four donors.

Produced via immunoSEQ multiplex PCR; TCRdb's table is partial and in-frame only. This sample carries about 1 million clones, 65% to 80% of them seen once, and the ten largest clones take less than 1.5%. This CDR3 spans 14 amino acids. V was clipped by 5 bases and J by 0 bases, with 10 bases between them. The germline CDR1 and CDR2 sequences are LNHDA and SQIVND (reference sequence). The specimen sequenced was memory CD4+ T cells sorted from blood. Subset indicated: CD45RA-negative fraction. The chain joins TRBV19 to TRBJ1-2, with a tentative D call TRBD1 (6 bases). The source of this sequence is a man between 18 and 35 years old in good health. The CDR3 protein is CASSPRTANYGYTF. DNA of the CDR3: TGTGCCAGTAGTCCACGGACAGCTAACTATGGCTACACCTTC.